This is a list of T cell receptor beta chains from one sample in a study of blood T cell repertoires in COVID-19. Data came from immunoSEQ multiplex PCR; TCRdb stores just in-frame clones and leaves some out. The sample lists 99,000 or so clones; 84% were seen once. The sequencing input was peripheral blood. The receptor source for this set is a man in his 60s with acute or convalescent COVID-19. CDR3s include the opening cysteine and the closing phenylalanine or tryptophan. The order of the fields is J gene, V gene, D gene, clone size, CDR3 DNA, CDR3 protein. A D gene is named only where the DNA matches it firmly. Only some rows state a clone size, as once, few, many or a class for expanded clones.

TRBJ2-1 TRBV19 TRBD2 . TGTGCCAGTAGTAGGGATGGGACTAGCGGACTTAGCTCCTACAATGAGCAGTTCTTC CASSRDGTSGLSSYNEQFF
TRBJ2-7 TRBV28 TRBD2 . TGTGCCAGCAGTCCTCGCGGAGGGAGGGAAGGCGAGCAGTACTTC CASSPRGGREGEQYF
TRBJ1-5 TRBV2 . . TGTGCCAGCAGTGAAAGGGGTCAGCCCCAGCATTTT CASSERGQPQHF
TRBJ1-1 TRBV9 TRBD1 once TGTGCCAGCAGCCCCAGACAGGGCAACACTGAAGCTTTCTTT CASSPRQGNTEAFF
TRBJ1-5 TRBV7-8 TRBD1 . TGTGCCGGCAGCTTAGTGGGCAGGGGGCAAGGCAATCAGCCCCAGCATTTT CAGSLVGRGQGNQPQHF
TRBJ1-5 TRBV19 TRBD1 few TGTGCCAGTAGTGGGACAGGGGCACAGCCCCAGCATTTT CASSGTGAQPQHF
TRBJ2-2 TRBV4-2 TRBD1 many TGTGCCAGCAGCCAAGCATCCGGGACAGGGACCGGGGAGCTGTTTTTT CASSQASGTGTGELFF
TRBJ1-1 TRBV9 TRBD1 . TGTGCCAGCAGCCCGGGGACAGGGGGAGGGACTGAAGCTTTCTTT CASSPGTGGGTEAFF
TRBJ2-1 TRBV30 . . TGTGCCTGGAGTCTTAGCCGCTACAATGAGCAGTTCTTC CAWSLSRYNEQFF
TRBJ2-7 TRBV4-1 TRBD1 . TGCGCCAGCAGCCAGAGGACAGGACTTTACGAGCAGTACTTC CASSQRTGLYEQYF
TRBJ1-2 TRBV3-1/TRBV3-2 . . TGTGCCAGCAGCCCGGACGCCAAGGGGAACTATGGCTACACCTTC CASSPDAKGNYGYTF
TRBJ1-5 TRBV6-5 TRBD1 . TGTGCCAGCACCCCGAATACAGGGGGAGACCAGCCCCAGCATTTT CASTPNTGGDQPQHF
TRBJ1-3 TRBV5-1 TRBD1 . TGCGCCAGCAGCTTACGGACAGGCGAACTTTCTGGAAACACCATATATTTT CASSLRTGELSGNTIYF
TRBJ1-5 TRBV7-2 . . TGTGCCAGCAGCTTGGGCAACCTAGGAGGCACGGATCAGCCCCAGCATTTT CASSLGNLGGTDQPQHF
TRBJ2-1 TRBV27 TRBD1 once TGTGCCAGCAGTTCCCCCACCCGGGACAGGTACAATGAGCAGTTCTTC CASSSPTRDRYNEQFF
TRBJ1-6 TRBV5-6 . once TGTGCCAGCAGCTTTAGACGGGTTAATTCACCCCTCCACTTT CASSFRRVNSPLHF
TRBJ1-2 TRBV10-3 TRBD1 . TGTGCCATCAGTGCCGGGACAGGGGGCAAAAGCTATGGCTACACCTTC CAISAGTGGKSYGYTF
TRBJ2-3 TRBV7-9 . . TGTGCCAGCAGCTTTGACATCGGACAGAGCACAGATACGCAGTATTTT CASSFDIGQSTDTQYF